Detailed here is one T cell receptor beta chain. V lost 2 bases, J lost 6 bases, and 8 bases lay in between. The CDR3 extends over 12 amino acids. In germline, CDR1 is SGHRS, CDR2 YFSETQ. The sample belongs to a study of blood T cell repertoires in COVID-19. Study context: Samples representing acute and convalescent COVID-19 were sourced from the United States, Italy and Spain. The cDNA or gDNA used as material had been derived from T cells, B-cell-depleted T cells, or PBMCs.

As originally analysed: Nucleated cell counts were estimated from reference gene primer amplification. Profiled with immunoSEQ multiplex PCR; TCRdb holds only in-frame clones, not every one. The D gene and trimming were derived from the DNA, and the V and J assignments and clone size from that table. The sample holds about 250,000 clones; about 80% are singletons and the top ten take about 8.1%. The sequence came from an elderly man with acute or convalescent COVID-19. The rearrangement joins TRBV5-1 to TRBJ1-2, with D uncertain. The sample comprised peripheral blood. The chain's CDR3 is CASSFLADGYTF. CDR3 DNA: TGCGCCAGCAGCTTTCTAGCCGATGGCTACACCTTC. The full variable domain, its missing parts supplied by reference TRBV5-1 and TRBJ1-2, is KAGVTQTPRYLIKTRGQQVTLSCSPISGHRSVSWYQQTPGQGLQFLFEYFSETQRNKGNFPGRFSGRQFSNSRSEMNVSTLELGDSALYLCASSFLADGYTFGSGTRLTVV.